This entry lists 12 T cell receptor beta chains sequenced from one sample in a study of CD8 T cells in ankylosing spondylitis. Points from the study as a whole: Ankylosing spondylitis blood appeared to carry a characteristic TCR beta motif of several highly homologous variants.

TCRdb reprocessed the 5' RACE reads with MiXCR, giving one entry per CDR3 protein. Of around 770,000 distinct CDR3 sequences in the sample, about 12% were seen once. These receptors have no identified antigens. Sequences were obtained from blood, either unsorted or a sorted T cell fraction (not recorded which). These TCRs come from a male donor with ankylosing spondylitis.

This clonotype was picked up a small number of times. The chain carries TRBV20-1 and TRBJ2-3; TRBD1 is a possible D gene (7 bases). The CDR3 totals 15 residues. The germline CDR1 and CDR2 sequences are DFQATT and SNEGSKA (reference sequence). The germline V and J ends were trimmed by 8 bases and 2 bases, with 20 bases remaining between them. CDR3 sequence: CSLRGLAIDTDTQYF. CDR3 nucleotides: TGCAGTCTAAGGGGGCTAGCGATTGACACAGATACGCAGTATTTT.

This clonotype was detected a few times. CDR3 coding DNA: TGTGCCAGCAGTGATTGGGGAAGTCAGTACAAAGATACGCAGTATTTT. As protein: CASSDWGSQYKDTQYF. The V and J genes are TRBV2 and TRBJ2-3; D remains unclear. Germline CDR1 reads SNHLY; CDR2 reads FYNNEI. The V end lost 3 bases, the J end lost 5 bases, and 18 bases lay between the germline ends. The CDR3 contains 16 residues.

This clonotype was seen a handful of times. The chain links TRBV20-1 to TRBJ2-3; 7 nucleotides agree with TRBD1. Germline lookup yields CDR1 DFQATT and CDR2 SNEGSKA (reference sequence). V trimming: 2 bases; J trimming: 2 bases; junction bases outside the gene matches: 7. The length of the CDR3 is 15 residues. CDR3 sequence (DNA): TGCAGTGCTAGAAAGGGGGCGATCCTCACAGATACGCAGTATTTT. As protein: CSARKGAILTDTQYF.

The rearrangement links TRBV6-1 to TRBJ1-6; possible D gene TRBD1, 5 bases. V shed 6 bases and J shed 8 bases, with 17 bases lying between them. The germline V gene has CDR1 MNHNS and CDR2 SASEGT. The CDR3 has 15 amino acids. CDR3 protein: CASRNRDGRYSPLHF. CDR3 coding DNA: TGTGCCAGCAGGAACCGGGACGGACGTTATTCACCCCTCCACTTT.

This clonotype was picked up a small number of times. This chain uses TRBV20-1 with TRBJ1-2; D ambiguous. This CDR3 is built from 13 residues. Germline assignment: CDR1 DFQATT and CDR2 SNEGSKA (reference sequence). V was trimmed by 2 bases and J by 8 bases, leaving 15 bases between them. CDR3 coding DNA: TGCAGTGCTAGAATGGGCGCCGCTGGAGGCTACACCTTC. Its protein product is CSARMGAAGGYTF.

The table lists this clonotype with many counts. The CDR3 region is CASSFDRNTGELFF. The CDR3 bases are TGTGCCAGCAGCTTCGACAGGAACACCGGGGAGCTGTTTTTT. The chain recombines TRBV7-2 with TRBJ2-2, with D possibly TRBD1 on 5 matching bases. Trimming removed 3 bases at V and 1 base at J, with 6 bases between. Germline V CDR1 and CDR2: SGHTA, FQGNSA. The CDR3 covers 14 residues.

Only a few counts were recorded for this clonotype. The chain combines TRBV3-1 with TRBJ2-3, with TRBD1 as a possible D gene (5 bases). V was trimmed by 3 bases and J by 2 bases, leaving 9 bases between them. CDR1 LGHDT and CDR2 YNNKEL come from the germline V gene (reference sequence). CDR3 size: 14 residues. Written as DNA, the CDR3 is TGTGCCAGCAGCCAGACAGATTTCACAGATACGCAGTATTTT. Its protein product is CASSQTDFTDTQYF.

The chain employs TRBV18 and TRBJ2-1; 8 bases are shared with TRBD1. The CDR3 has 16 amino acids. Germline CDR1 is KGHSH and CDR2 is LQKENI. The trim removed 1 base at V and 4 bases at J, leaving 6 bases unmatched. The CDR3 nucleotides read TGTGCCAGCTCACCACGAGGGGACAGGAGTTACAATGAGCAGTTCTTC. Protein: CASSPRGDRSYNEQFF. Variable domain in full (rest from reference TRBV18 and TRBJ2-1): NAGVMQNPRHLVRRRGQEARLRCSPMKGHSHVYWYRQLPEEGLKFMVYLQKENIIDESGMPKERFSAEFPKEGPSILRIQQVVRGDSAAYFCASSPRGDRSYNEQFFGPGTRLTVL.

The chain links TRBV7-2 to TRBJ2-3; 8 positions agree with TRBD2. V shed 4 bases and J 4 bases; nucleotides not matched to a gene: 10. This CDR3 spans 16 amino acids. Germline assignment: CDR1 SGHTA and CDR2 FQGNSA. In DNA form, the CDR3 reads TGTGCCAGCAGCTACGCCCGGGGGGGCCGGGCAGATACGCAGTATTTT. It is translated as CASSYARGGRADTQYF.

There are a few counts of this clonotype. CDR3 region: CSAGTGRGYGYTF. The CDR3 DNA sequence: TGCAGTGCTGGGACAGGGCGAGGCTATGGCTACACCTTC. V is TRBV20-1 and J is TRBJ1-2; the match to TRBD1 covers 9 bases. This CDR3 has 13 amino acids. The ends lost 5 bases at V and 4 bases at J; junction bases unmatched: 5. The germline CDR1 and CDR2 sequences are DFQATT and SNEGSKA (reference sequence).

The rearrangement links TRBV5-1 to TRBJ2-5; D is possibly TRBD1 (6 bases). Per germline, CDR1 SGHRS and CDR2 YFSETQ. The CDR3 is 15 residues long. V was pared by 5 bases and J by 1 base, with 15 bases between. CDR3 residues: CASRPSRQAQETQYF. CDR3 bases: TGCGCCAGCAGACCTTCCCGACAGGCCCAAGAGACCCAGTACTTC.

This clonotype was counted only a few times. The genes are TRBV7-9 and TRBJ2-1; a weak D match, TRBD1 (5 bases). This CDR3 is 13 amino acids long. V was trimmed by 4 bases and J by 4 bases, leaving 8 bases between them. CDR1 is SEHNR, CDR2 FQNEAQ, per germline (reference sequence). CDR3 in amino acids: CASSWTTYNEQFF. The CDR3 DNA is TGTGCCAGCAGCTGGACAACTTACAATGAGCAGTTCTTC.